This is a list of T cell receptor beta chains from one sample in a study of CD8 T cells in ankylosing spondylitis. In TCRdb, the 5' RACE reads were re-called with MiXCR into one record per CDR3 protein. Counted here are approximately 400,000 distinct CDR3 sequences, 25% to 30% occurring once; the ten biggest clones make up 0.85% to 1%. The specimen sequenced was blood, either unsorted or a sorted T cell fraction (not recorded which). The receptors were sampled from a male donor with ankylosing spondylitis. Both conserved end residues are part of each CDR3. A D gene is named only where the DNA matches it firmly. Part of the rows lack a size; the others show once, few, many or a class for expanded clones.

d_call cdr3_length j_call clone_size v_call cdr3_nt cdr3_aa
TRBD2 15 TRBJ2-1 NA TRBV4-1 TGCGCCAGCAGCCAAGTAGCGGGAGGGCCCCATGAGCAGTTCTTC CASSQVAGGPHEQFF
NA 15 TRBJ2-7 NA TRBV21-1 TGTGCCAGCAGCAAAGGGGAACGACTTTCCTACGAGCAGTACTTC CASSKGERLSYEQYF
NA 15 TRBJ2-1 NA TRBV12-3/TRBV12-4 TGTGCCAGCAGTTTAGCGGGAGTATTGCACAATGAGCAGTTCTTC CASSLAGVLHNEQFF
NA 13 TRBJ2-1 few TRBV24-1 TGTGCCACCACTGCGCGAGCGGGCAATGAGCAGTTCTTC CATTARAGNEQFF
TRBD1 15 TRBJ1-5 NA TRBV7-8 TGTGCCAGCAGCTTAACAGGGGGAACAAATCAGCCCCAGCATTTT CASSLTGGTNQPQHF
NA 13 TRBJ2-5 NA TRBV20-1 TGCAGTCCACGAACCAGGGGTCAAGAGACCCAGTACTTC CSPRTRGQETQYF
NA 13 TRBJ2-7 few TRBV5-1 TGCGCCAGCAGCTTCCTAGGTAACCACGAGCAGTACTTC CASSFLGNHEQYF
NA 13 TRBJ1-2 few TRBV19 TGTGCCAGTAAAAACGGAGCTAACTATGGCTACACCTTC CASKNGANYGYTF
NA 14 TRBJ2-4 few TRBV7-2 TGTGCCAGCAGCTTAAGCCGGGACACCAACATTCAGTACTTC CASSLSRDTNIQYF
NA 15 TRBJ2-3 few TRBV7-4 TGTGCCAGCAGCTTTTGGGGGGATCCCACAGATACGCAGTATTTT CASSFWGDPTDTQYF
NA 15 TRBJ2-3 many TRBV27 TGTGCCAGCAGTTTATCAGGGACTAGCACAGATACGCAGTATTTT CASSLSGTSTDTQYF
TRBD1 16 TRBJ1-5 NA TRBV6-1 TGTGCCAGCAGCCCACTCGGGACAGGGGTGAATCAGCCCCAGCATTTT CASSPLGTGVNQPQHF
NA 14 TRBJ2-7 NA TRBV18 TGTGCCAGCTCACCTGAAAGGAGTGTCTACGAGCAGTACTTC CASSPERSVYEQYF
NA 15 TRBJ2-1 NA TRBV7-2 TGTGCCAGCACCCCCCGGGAGACACCCTACAATGAGCAGTTCTTC CASTPRETPYNEQFF
NA 16 TRBJ2-6 NA TRBV27 TGTGCCAGCAGTTTGGGCCCCCCCTTCGGGGCCAACGTCCTGACTTTC CASSLGPPFGANVLTF
TRBD2 13 TRBJ2-1 few TRBV20-1 TGCAGTGCTAGTCAACTAGCGTACAATGAGCAGTTCTTC CSASQLAYNEQFF
NA 14 TRBJ1-5 few TRBV11-2 TGTGCCAGCAGCTTAGATCTGTGGGGACAGCCCCAGCATTTT CASSLDLWGQPQHF
TRBD2 17 TRBJ2-7 NA TRBV12-3/TRBV12-4 TGTGCCAGCAGCTCGGGACTAGCGGGAGGAACCTCCTACGAGCAGTACTTC CASSSGLAGGTSYEQYF
NA 17 TRBJ2-1 NA TRBV10-1 TGCGCCAGCAGTGAGTCGTTGCAAACTACCTCCTACAATGAGCAGTTCTTC CASSESLQTTSYNEQFF
TRBD2 14 TRBJ2-1 few TRBV12-3/TRBV12-4 TGTGCCAGCAGAAGACTAGCGGGACCCAATGAGCAGTTCTTC CASRRLAGPNEQFF
TRBD1 15 TRBJ2-1 NA TRBV20-1 TGCAGTGCTTTCGCCGGGACAGGGGGCGGAAATGAGCAGTTCTTC CSAFAGTGGGNEQFF
NA 13 TRBJ1-2 few TRBV7-6 TGTGCCAGCAGCTTAGGGGGGCAGGGCGGCTACACCTTC CASSLGGQGGYTF
NA 15 TRBJ2-4 NA TRBV10-3 TGTGCCATCAGTGGGGGACATCTAGCCAAAAACATTCAGTACTTC CAISGGHLAKNIQYF
NA 15 TRBJ2-3 few TRBV5-1 TGCGCCAGCAGCTTGGCAACCTGGGGCACAGATACGCAGTATTTT CASSLATWGTDTQYF